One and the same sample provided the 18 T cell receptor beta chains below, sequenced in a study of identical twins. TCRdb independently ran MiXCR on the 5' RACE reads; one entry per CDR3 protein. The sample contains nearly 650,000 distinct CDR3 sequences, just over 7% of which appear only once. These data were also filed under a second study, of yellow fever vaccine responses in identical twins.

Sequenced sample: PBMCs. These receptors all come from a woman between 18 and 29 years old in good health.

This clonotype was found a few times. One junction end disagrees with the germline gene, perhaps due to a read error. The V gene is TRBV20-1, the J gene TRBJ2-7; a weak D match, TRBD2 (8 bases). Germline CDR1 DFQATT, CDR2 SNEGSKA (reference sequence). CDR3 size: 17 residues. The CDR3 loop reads CCATYAGGRGIPYEQYF. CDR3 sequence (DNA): TGCTGTGCTACTTATGCGGGGGGCAGGGGGATCCCCTACGAGCAGTACTTC.

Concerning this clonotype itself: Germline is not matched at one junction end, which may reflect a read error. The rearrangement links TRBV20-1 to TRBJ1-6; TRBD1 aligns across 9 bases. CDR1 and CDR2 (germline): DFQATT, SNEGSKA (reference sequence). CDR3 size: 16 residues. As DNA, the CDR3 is TGCTGTGCTAGAGATCTGAGGGACAGGGATAGTTCACCCCTCCACTTT. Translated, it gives CCARDLRDRDSSPLHF.

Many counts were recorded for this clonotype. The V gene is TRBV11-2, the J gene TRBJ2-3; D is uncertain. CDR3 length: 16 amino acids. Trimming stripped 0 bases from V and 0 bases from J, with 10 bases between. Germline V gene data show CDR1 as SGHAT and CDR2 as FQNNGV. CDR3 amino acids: CASSLERLSSTDTQYF. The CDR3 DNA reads TGTGCCAGCAGCTTAGAAAGACTCTCTAGCACAGATACGCAGTATTTT.

The CDR3, as DNA: TGCAGCGTTGTCAGGTCCCCGGAGACCCAGTACTTC. Translating it yields CSVVRSPETQYF. The chain combines TRBV29-1 with TRBJ2-5; D is undetermined. Trimming took off 4 bases at V and 5 bases at J, with 11 bases between the two ends. Germline loops: CDR1 SQVTM, CDR2 ANQGSEA. The CDR3 spans 12 residues.

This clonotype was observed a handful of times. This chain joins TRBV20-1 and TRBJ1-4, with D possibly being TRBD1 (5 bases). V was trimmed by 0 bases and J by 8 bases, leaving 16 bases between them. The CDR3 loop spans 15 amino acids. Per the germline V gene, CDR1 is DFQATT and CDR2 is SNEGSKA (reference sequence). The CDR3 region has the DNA TGCAGTGCTAGAGATCCGGGAAGGGGTTCAGAAAAACTGTTTTTT. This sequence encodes CSARDPGRGSEKLFF.

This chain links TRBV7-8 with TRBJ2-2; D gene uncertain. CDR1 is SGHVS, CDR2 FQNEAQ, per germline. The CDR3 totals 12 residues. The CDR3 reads CYIRENTGELFF. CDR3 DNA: TGTTATATAAGGGAGAACACCGGGGAGCTGTTTTTT.

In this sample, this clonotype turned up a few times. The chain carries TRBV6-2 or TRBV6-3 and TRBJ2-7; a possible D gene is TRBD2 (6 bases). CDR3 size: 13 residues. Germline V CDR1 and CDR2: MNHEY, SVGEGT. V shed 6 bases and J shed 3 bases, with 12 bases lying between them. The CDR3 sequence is CASRGLSFYEQYV. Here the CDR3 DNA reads TGTGCCAGCAGGGGACTGAGCTTCTACGAGCAGTACGTC.

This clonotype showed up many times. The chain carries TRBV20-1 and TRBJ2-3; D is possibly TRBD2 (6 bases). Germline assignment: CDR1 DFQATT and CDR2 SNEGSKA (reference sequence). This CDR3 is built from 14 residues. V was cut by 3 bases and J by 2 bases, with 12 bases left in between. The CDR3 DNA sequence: TGCAGTGCTAGGCGGGGAGCCTCCACAGATACGCAGTATTTT. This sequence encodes CSARRGASTDTQYF.

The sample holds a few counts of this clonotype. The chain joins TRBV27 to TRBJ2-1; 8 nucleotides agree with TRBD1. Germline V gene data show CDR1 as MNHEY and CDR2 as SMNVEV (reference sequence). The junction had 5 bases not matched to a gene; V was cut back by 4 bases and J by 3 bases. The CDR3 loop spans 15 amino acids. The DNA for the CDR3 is TGTGCCAGCAGTTCCGGGACAGGAAACTACAATGAGCAGTTCTTC. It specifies CASSSGTGNYNEQFF.

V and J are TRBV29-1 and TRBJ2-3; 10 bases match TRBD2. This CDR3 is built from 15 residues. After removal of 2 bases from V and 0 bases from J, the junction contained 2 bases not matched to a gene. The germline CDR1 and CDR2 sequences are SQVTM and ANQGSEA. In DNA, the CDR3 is TGCAGCGTTGAAAAACTAGCGGGAAGCACAGATACGCAGTATTTT. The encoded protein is CSVEKLAGSTDTQYF.

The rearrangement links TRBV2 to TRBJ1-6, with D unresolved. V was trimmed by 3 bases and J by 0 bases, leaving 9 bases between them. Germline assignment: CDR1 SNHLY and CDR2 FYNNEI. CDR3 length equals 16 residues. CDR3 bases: TGTGCCAGCAGTGACGACATGAGCTCCTATAATTCACCCCTCCACTTT. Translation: CASSDDMSSYNSPLHF.

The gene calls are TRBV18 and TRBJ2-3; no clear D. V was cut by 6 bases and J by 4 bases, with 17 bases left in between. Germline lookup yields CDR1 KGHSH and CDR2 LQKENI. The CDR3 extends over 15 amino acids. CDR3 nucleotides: TGTGCCAGCTCCCGAGATGGAGCCACGGCAGATACGCAGTATTTT. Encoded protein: CASSRDGATADTQYF.

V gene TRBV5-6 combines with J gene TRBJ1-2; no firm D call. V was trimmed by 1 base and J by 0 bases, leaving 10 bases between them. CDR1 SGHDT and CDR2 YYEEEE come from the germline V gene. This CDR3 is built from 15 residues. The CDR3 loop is CASSLSLTPNYGYTF. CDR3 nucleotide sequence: TGTGCCAGCAGCTTGTCTTTGACACCTAACTATGGCTACACCTTC.

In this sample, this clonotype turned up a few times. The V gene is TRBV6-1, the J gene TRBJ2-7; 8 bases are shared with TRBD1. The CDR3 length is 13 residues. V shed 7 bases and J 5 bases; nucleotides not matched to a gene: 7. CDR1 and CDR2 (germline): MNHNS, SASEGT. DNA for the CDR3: TGTGCCAGCACCCCGACAGGGGTCGACGAGCAGTACTTC. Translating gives CASTPTGVDEQYF.

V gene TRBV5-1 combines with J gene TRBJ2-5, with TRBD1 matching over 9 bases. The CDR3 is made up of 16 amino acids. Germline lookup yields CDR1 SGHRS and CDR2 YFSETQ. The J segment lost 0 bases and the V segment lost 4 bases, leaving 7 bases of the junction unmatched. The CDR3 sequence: CASSPGQGSNQETQYF. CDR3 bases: TGCGCCAGCAGCCCGGGACAGGGAAGCAACCAAGAGACCCAGTACTTC.

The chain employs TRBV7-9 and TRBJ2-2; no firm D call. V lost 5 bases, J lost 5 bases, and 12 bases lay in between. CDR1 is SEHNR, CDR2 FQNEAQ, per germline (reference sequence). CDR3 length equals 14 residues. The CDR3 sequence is CASSPTGQTGELFF. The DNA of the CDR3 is TGTGCCAGCAGCCCCACTGGCCAAACCGGGGAGCTGTTTTTT.

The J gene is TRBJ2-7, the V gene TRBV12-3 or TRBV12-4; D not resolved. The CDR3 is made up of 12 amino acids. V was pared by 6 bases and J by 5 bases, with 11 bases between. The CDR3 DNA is TGTGCCAGCAGCATAGGCTCTCACGAGCAGTACGTC. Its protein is CASSIGSHEQYV.

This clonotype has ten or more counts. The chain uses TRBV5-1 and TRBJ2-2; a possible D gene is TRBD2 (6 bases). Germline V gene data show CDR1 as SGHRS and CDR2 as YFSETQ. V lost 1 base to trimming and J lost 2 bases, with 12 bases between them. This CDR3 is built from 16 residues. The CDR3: CASSLRGGLNTGELFF. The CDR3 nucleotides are TGCGCCAGCAGCTTGCGGGGAGGTCTCAACACCGGGGAGCTGTTTTTT.